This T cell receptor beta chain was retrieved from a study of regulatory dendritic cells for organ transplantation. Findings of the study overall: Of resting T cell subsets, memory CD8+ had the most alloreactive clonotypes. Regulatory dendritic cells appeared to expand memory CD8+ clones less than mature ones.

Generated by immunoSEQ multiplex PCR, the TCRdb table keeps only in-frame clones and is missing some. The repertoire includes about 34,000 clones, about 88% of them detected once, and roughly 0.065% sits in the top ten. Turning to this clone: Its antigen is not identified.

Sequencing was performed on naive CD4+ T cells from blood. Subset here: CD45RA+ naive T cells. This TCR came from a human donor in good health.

CDR3 sequence: CASSQKAGAGTDTQYF. In DNA form, the CDR3 reads TGTGCCAGCAGCCAGAAAGCGGGGGCCGGCACAGATACGCAGTATTTT. The V gene is TRBV4-2, the J gene TRBJ2-3; 8 positions agree with TRBD2. Germline V gene lookup returns CDR1 LGHNA and CDR2 YNFKEQ. The CDR3 sequence is 16 residues long. Unmatched junction bases numbered 6, after V lost 3 bases and J lost 1 base.